This paragraph covers one T cell receptor beta chain sequence. Its antigen is currently unknown. This record comes from a study of cytomegalovirus exposure and HLA in healthy donors. Vbeta (60) and Jbeta (13) primers were used in the PCR. Produced via immunoSEQ multiplex PCR; TCRdb's table is partial and in-frame only. The table shows about 180,000 clones, with almost 85% occurring only once. Notes on the study in general: A later analysis appeared to link common viral pathogens to several of the most significant clusters.

This CDR3 has 14 amino acids. Germline values: CDR1 SQVTM, CDR2 ANQGSEA. Trimming left V 0 bases short and J 1 base short, with 9 bases between. This chain uses TRBV29-1 with TRBJ2-5; D possibly corresponds to TRBD1 (5 bases). Sequencing was performed on PBMCs. The TCR sequence derives from a boy between 2 and 10 years old in good health and CMV-seronegative. CDR3 sequence (DNA): TGCAGCGTTGAAGACCCCGACAGCCAAGAGACCCAGTACTTC. Residues: CSVEDPDSQETQYF. The full variable domain, rest sourced from reference TRBV29-1 and TRBJ2-5, is SAVISQKPSRDICQRGTSLTIQCQVDSQVTMMFWYRQQPGQSLTLIATANQGSEATYESGFVIDKFPISRPNLTFSTLTVSNMSPEDSSIYLCSVEDPDSQETQYFGPGTRLLVL.